A single sample gave rise to the 18 T cell receptor beta chains below, sequenced in a study of cytomegalovirus exposure and HLA in healthy donors. PCR employed 60 Vbeta and 13 Jbeta primers. Assay used: immunoSEQ multiplex PCR; TCRdb lists only in-frame clones, some missing. The sample records some 57,000 clones, less than 85% being singletons. Sequenced input: PBMCs. These receptors came from a woman aged 25 to 39 in good health and CMV-seronegative.

The rearrangement uses TRBV7-2 and TRBJ1-4, with a weak D call TRBD1 (5 bases). CDR3 length: 13 residues. V lost 5 bases, J lost 4 bases, and 8 bases lay in between. CDR1 and CDR2 from the germline V gene are SGHTA and FQGNSA. Here the CDR3 reads CASSRQLNEKLFF. As DNA, the CDR3 is TGTGCCAGCAGCCGACAGCTTAATGAAAAACTGTTTTTT.

The chain carries TRBV4-1 and TRBJ2-5, with D perhaps matching TRBD1 (5 bases). The CDR3 is made up of 16 amino acids. Looked up from germline, CDR1 is MGHRA and CDR2 is YSYEKL. V dropped 3 bases and J dropped 5 bases, with 19 bases sitting between them. This CDR3 is CASSHRIRGVSETQYF. In DNA form, the CDR3 reads TGCGCCAGCAGCCACCGAATAAGGGGTGTTAGCGAGACCCAGTACTTC.

V is TRBV18 and J is TRBJ2-7; 8 nucleotides match TRBD2. The CDR3 totals 17 residues. The J segment lost 6 bases and the V segment lost 1 base, leaving 14 bases of the junction unmatched. Germline values: CDR1 KGHSH, CDR2 LQKENI. In nucleotides, the CDR3 is TGTGCCAGCTCACCACAGGTTACGGGAGGGAGGTTTGGCGAGCAGTACGTC. Its protein is CASSPQVTGGRFGEQYV.

The sample holds one count of this clone. The chain couples TRBV5-3 to TRBJ2-2, with 10 bases aligning to TRBD2. TRBV5-3 qualifies as an ORF whose function is uncertain. Trimming cost V 2 bases and J 6 bases; bases outside gene matches: 7. The CDR3 sequence is 16 residues long. This chain's CDR3 is CARSFKREGVPGELFF. The DNA for the CDR3 is TGTGCCAGAAGCTTCAAGCGGGAGGGCGTACCCGGGGAGCTGTTTTTT.

The chain has TRBV28 and TRBJ1-2; D is unresolved. CDR1 and CDR2 from the germline V gene are MDHEN and SYDVKM. This CDR3 is built from 16 residues. The ends were cut back, 6 bases at V and 3 bases at J, with 20 bases in the middle. Written as DNA, the CDR3 is TGTGCCAGCAGGGAGGAGCTAAAGGACGGTGACTATGGCTACACCTTC. This sequence encodes CASREELKDGDYGYTF.

CDR3 in amino acids: CASSQRLAGETQYF. For the CDR3, the DNA is TGTGCCAGCAGCCAACGACTAGCGGGAGAGACCCAGTACTTC. V usage is TRBV14 and J usage is TRBJ2-5; 10 bases align to TRBD2. The CDR3 contains 14 residues. Germline V gives CDR1 SGHDN, CDR2 FVKESK. V gave up 2 bases and J gave up 4 bases; unmatched junction bases: 1.

V usage is TRBV5-1 and J usage is TRBJ1-2; 7 nucleotides line up with TRBD1. J was trimmed by 8 bases and V by 4 bases; bases with no gene match: 8. CDR3 size: 13 residues. The V gene's germline CDR1 is SGHRS and CDR2 YFSETQ. The CDR3 DNA sequence: TGCGCCAGCAGCGTGGGACAGTTGAACGGCTACACCTTC. It yields the protein CASSVGQLNGYTF.

The chain recombines TRBV12-2 with TRBJ2-7; no DNA check was done on the table's D call, TRBD1. TRBV12-2 is a pseudogene locus. This CDR3 region has 17 residues. The CDR3: CASRLVATAGNFYEQYF. CDR3 bases: TGTGCAAGTCGCTTAGTCGCGACGGCAGGAAATTTCTACGAGCAGTACTTC.

The chain carries TRBV7-3 and TRBJ2-5, with TRBD2 matching 7 bases. The length of the CDR3 is 15 residues. The V and J ends lost 5 bases and 5 bases, in that order; junction bases with no gene match: 11. Germline V CDR1 and CDR2: SGHTA, FQGTGA. CDR3 amino acids: CASSQFGGGQETQYF. As DNA, the CDR3 is TGTGCCAGCAGCCAGTTCGGGGGAGGGCAGGAGACCCAGTACTTC. Full variable domain (missing parts from reference TRBV7-3 and TRBJ2-5): GAGVSQTPSNKVTEKGKYVELRCDPISGHTALYWYRQSLGQGPEFLIYFQGTGAADDSGLPNDRFFAVRPEGSVSTLKIQRTERGDSAVYLCASSQFGGGQETQYFGPGTRLLVL.

The chain employs TRBV5-6 and TRBJ1-3; 12 nucleotides line up with TRBD1. Germline lookup yields CDR1 SGHDT and CDR2 YYEEEE. The CDR3 totals 15 residues. Losses at the gene ends were 3 bases for V and 4 bases for J; bases not matched to a gene: 2. The CDR3 loop reads CASSWDRGPGNTIYF. The CDR3 DNA reads TGTGCCAGCAGCTGGGACAGGGGGCCAGGAAACACCATATATTTT.

The V gene is TRBV6-5, the J gene TRBJ2-1; 13 positions match TRBD2. Germline CDR1 and CDR2: MNHEY and SVGAGI. This CDR3 contains 15 residues. The J segment lost 7 bases and the V segment lost 6 bases, leaving 6 bases of the junction unmatched. The CDR3 DNA reads as TGTGCCAGCAGCCTCGGACTAGCGGGGGCTAATGAGCAGTTCTTC. Protein product: CASSLGLAGANEQFF.

Turning to this clone: The germline gene is not matched at one end of the junction; a read error may be the cause. The V and J genes are TRBV7-9 and TRBJ2-5, with D unresolved. Germline-derived CDR1 and CDR2 are SEHNR and FQNEAQ (reference sequence). The CDR3 contains 12 residues. CDR3 sequence (DNA): TGTTCCAGCAGTCCTCTCGCGGAGACCCAGTACTTC. Amino acid sequence: CSSSPLAETQYF.

As to this clone: This sample includes further DNA sequences coding for the same CDR3. The rearrangement links TRBV5-1 to TRBJ2-3; 9 nucleotides line up with TRBD2. CDR3 length: 15 residues. J lost 4 bases, V lost 1 base, and 4 bases had no gene match. CDR1 is SGHRS and CDR2 is YFSETQ in the germline V gene. CDR3 in amino acids: CASSLSGRRSDTQYF. CDR3 DNA: TGCGCCAGCAGCTTGAGCGGGAGGAGGTCAGATACGCAGTATTTT.

V usage is TRBV9 and J usage is TRBJ1-1, with no clear D. CDR1 is SGDLS, CDR2 YYNGEE, per germline. V was pared by 2 bases and J by 2 bases, with 7 bases between. There are 13 residues in the CDR3. CDR3 loop: CASSVDLNTEAFF. The CDR3 region has the DNA TGTGCCAGCAGCGTCGACTTAAACACTGAAGCTTTCTTT.

This rearrangement joins TRBV4-1 to TRBJ1-1, with D maybe TRBD1 (5 bases). Germline V gene data show CDR1 as MGHRA and CDR2 as YSYEKL. Deletions cut 3 bases from V and 5 bases from J, with 13 bases between. This CDR3 spans 14 amino acids. The CDR3 is CASSHLFGGTEAFF. The DNA of the CDR3 is TGCGCCAGCAGCCACCTTTTTGGGGGGACTGAAGCTTTCTTT.

V gene TRBV28 combines with J gene TRBJ1-2; 10 bases line up with TRBD1. From germline, CDR1 is MDHEN and CDR2 SYDVKM. The CDR3 length is 15 residues. The junction had 1 base not matched to a gene; V was cut back by 3 bases and J by 0 bases. CDR3 region: CASSFGTGANYGYTF. CDR3 in DNA: TGTGCCAGCAGTTTTGGGACAGGGGCTAACTATGGCTACACCTTC.

This clone was found once. The chain recombines TRBV25-1 with TRBJ1-1; 8 bases are shared with TRBD1. The CDR3 runs 14 residues. Germline assignment: CDR1 MGHDK and CDR2 SYGVNS. V dropped 6 bases and J dropped 1; count of bases not matched to a gene: 4. CDR3 DNA sequence: TGTGCCAGCAGCCTGGGACAGGCGAACACTGAAGCTTTCTTT. Its translation: CASSLGQANTEAFF.

The V call is TRBV28, the J call TRBJ2-2; tentatively, D is TRBD2 (6 bases). Germline loops: CDR1 MDHEN, CDR2 SYDVKM. The length of the CDR3 is 16 residues. Trimming stripped 8 bases from V and 6 bases from J, with 22 bases between. The CDR3: CASRARGGIGSGELFF. The CDR3 DNA follows: TGTGCCAGCCGAGCCCGGGGCGGGATAGGTTCCGGGGAGCTGTTTTTT.